This T cell receptor (beta chain) was identified during a study of cytomegalovirus exposure and HLA in healthy donors. Overall study findings and caveats: Reports indicated that the classifier achieved high specificity and sensitivity in diagnosing cytomegalovirus status. CMV antigen specificity was confirmed in vitro for a few CMV-associated chains. V- and J-gene trimming in TCR beta was tied to a missense DCLRE1C variant by an analysis performed later.

Comment on this clone: Antigen specificity is unknown.

PCR primers comprised 60 Vbeta and 13 Jbeta primers. TCRdb's copy holds only in-frame clones and misses some; the assay was immunoSEQ multiplex PCR. The sample contains about 110,000 clones, approximately 70% of which appear only once. Germline CDR1 SQVTM, CDR2 ANQGSEA. Trimming at V came to 6 bases and at J to 6 bases, leaving 2 bases not matched to a gene. The CDR3 consists of 11 residues. The sample was PBMCs. The sequence was obtained from a man aged 40-55 years in good health and CMV-seropositive. The gene calls are TRBV29-1 and TRBJ2-4; 7 positions agree with TRBD1. The CDR3 reads CSVHRGNIQYF. Here the CDR3 DNA reads TGCAGCGTGCACAGGGGAAACATTCAGTACTTC.